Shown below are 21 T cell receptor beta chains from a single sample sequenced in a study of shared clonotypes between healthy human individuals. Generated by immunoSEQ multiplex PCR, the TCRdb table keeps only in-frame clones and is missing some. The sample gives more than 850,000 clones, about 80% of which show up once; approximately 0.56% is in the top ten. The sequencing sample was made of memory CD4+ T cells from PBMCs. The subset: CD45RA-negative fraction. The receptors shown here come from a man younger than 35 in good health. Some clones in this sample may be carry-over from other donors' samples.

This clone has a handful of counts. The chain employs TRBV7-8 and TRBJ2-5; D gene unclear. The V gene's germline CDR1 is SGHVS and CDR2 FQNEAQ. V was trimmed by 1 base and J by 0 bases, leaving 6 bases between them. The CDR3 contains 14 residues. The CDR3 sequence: CASSLVRYQETQYF. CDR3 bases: TGTGCCAGCAGCTTAGTAAGGTACCAAGAGACCCAGTACTTC.

The CDR3 region has the DNA TGCGCCAGCACCGTAATGGGTCAGCCCCAGCATTTT. This gives the protein CASTVMGQPQHF. The rearrangement links TRBV10-1 to TRBJ1-5; D unclear. V shed 7 bases and J shed 6 bases, with 10 bases lying between them. Germline loops: CDR1 WNHNN, CDR2 SYGVQD (reference sequence). The CDR3 contains 12 residues.

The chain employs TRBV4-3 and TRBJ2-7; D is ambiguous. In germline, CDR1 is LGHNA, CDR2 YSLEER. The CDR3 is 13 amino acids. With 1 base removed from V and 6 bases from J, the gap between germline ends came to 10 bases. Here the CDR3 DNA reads TGCGCCAGCAGCCAAGTATTGGAAGGCGAGCAGTACTTC. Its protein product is CASSQVLEGEQYF.

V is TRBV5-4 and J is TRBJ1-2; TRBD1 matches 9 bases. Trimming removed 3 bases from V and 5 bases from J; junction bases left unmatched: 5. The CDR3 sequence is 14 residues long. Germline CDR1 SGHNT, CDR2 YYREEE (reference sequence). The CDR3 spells CASSSQGAGYGYTF. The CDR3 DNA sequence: TGTGCCAGCAGCTCACAGGGGGCAGGGTATGGCTACACCTTC.

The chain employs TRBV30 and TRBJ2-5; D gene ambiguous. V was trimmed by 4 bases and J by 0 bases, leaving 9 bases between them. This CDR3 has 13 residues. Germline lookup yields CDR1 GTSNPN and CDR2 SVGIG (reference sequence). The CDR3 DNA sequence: TGTGCCTGGAACCCAGTGTACCAAGAGACCCAGTACTTC. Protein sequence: CAWNPVYQETQYF.

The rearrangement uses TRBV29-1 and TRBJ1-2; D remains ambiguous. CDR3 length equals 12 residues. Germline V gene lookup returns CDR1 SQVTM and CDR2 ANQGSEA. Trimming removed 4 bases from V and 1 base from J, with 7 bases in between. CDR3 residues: CSVGVNNYGYTF. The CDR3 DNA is TGCAGCGTTGGCGTCAATAACTATGGCTACACCTTC.

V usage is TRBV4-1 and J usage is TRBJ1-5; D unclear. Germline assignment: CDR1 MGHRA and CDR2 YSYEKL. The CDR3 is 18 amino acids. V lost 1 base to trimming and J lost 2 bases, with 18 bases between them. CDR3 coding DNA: TGCGCCAGCAGCCAAGTGGGCGGGAAGGCAATCCGCAATCAGCCCCAGCATTTT. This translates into CASSQVGGKAIRNQPQHF.

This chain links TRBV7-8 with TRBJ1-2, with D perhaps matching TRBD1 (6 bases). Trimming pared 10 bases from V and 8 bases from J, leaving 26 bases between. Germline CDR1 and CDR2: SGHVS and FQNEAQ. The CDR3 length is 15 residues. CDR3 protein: CATLRSRGAPGGYTF. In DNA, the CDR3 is TGTGCCACCTTACGAAGCAGGGGAGCCCCCGGCGGCTACACCTTC.

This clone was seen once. The CDR3 DNA reads TGTGCCAGCAGCTTATCTCAGGGTTTTGGCTACACCTTC. Translating it yields CASSLSQGFGYTF. The chain uses TRBV11-3 and TRBJ1-2, with D perhaps TRBD1 (5 bases). V was shortened by 2 bases and J by 7 bases, with 11 bases between the two germline ends. The CDR3 runs to 13 residues. Germline loops: CDR1 SGHNT, CDR2 YENEEA.

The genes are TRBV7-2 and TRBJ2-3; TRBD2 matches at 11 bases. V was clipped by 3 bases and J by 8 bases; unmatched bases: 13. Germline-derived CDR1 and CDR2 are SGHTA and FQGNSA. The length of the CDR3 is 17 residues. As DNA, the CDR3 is TGTGCCAGCAGCTTCCCGGTAGCGGGAGGGGACCCATTTACGCAGTATTTT. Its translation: CASSFPVAGGDPFTQYF. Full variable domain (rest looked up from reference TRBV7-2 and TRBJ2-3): GAGVSQSPSNKVTEKGKDVELRCDPISGHTALYWYRQSLGQGLEFLIYFQGNSAPDKSGLPSDRFSAERTGGSVSTLTIQRTQQEDSAVYLCASSFPVAGGDPFTQYFGPGTRLTVL.

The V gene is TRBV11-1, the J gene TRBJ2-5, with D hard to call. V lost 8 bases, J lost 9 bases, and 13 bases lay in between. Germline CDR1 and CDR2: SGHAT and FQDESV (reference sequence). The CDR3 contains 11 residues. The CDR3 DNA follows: TGTGCCAGCCACTTGCCTTGGGCCCAGTACTTC. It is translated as CASHLPWAQYF.

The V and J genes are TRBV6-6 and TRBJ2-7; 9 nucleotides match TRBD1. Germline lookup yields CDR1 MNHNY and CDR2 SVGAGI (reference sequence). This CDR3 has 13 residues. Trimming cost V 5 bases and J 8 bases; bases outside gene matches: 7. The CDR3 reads CASSPPGQGKQYF. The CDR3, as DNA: TGTGCCAGCAGTCCCCCGGGACAGGGAAAGCAGTACTTC.

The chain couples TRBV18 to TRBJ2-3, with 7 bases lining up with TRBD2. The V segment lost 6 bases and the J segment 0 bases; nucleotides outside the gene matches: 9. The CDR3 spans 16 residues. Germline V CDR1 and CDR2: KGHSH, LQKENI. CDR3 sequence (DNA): TGTGCCAGCTCCAGAGCAAGCGGGGCTAGCACAGATACGCAGTATTTT. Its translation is CASSRASGASTDTQYF. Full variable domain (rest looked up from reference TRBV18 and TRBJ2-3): NAGVMQNPRHLVRRRGQEARLRCSPMKGHSHVYWYRQLPEEGLKFMVYLQKENIIDESGMPKERFSAEFPKEGPSILRIQQVVRGDSAAYFCASSRASGASTDTQYFGPGTRLTVL.

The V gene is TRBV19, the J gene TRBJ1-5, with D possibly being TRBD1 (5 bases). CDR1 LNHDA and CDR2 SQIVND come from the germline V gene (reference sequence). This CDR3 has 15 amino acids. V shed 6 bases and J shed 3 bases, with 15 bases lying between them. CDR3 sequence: CASSLGGSTNQPQHF. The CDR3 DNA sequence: TGTGCCAGTAGCCTTGGGGGGAGTACCAATCAGCCCCAGCATTTT. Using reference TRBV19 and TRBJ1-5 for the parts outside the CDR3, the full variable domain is DGGITQSPKYLFRKEGQNVTLSCEQNLNHDAMYWYRQDPGQGLRLIYYSQIVNDFQKGDIAEGYSVSREKKESFPLTVTSAQKNPTAFYLCASSLGGSTNQPQHFGDGTRLSIL.

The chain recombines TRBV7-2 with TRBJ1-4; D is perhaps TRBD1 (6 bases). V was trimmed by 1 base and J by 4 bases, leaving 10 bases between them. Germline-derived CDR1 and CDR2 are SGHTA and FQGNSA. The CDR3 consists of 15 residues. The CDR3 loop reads CASSLVTGLNEKLFF. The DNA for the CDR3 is TGTGCCAGCAGCTTAGTGACAGGACTTAATGAAAAACTGTTTTTT.

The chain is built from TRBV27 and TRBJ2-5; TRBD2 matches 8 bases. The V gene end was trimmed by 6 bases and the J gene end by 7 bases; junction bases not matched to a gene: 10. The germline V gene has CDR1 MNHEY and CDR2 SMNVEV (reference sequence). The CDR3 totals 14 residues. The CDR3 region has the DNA TGTGCCAGCAGCTCCGAGGGACTAGTGGGGACCCAGTACTTC. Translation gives CASSSEGLVGTQYF.

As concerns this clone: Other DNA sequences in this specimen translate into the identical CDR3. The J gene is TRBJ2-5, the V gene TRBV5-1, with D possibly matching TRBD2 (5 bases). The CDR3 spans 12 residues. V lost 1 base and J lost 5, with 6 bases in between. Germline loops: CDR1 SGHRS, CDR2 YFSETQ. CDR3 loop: CASSLPGETQYF. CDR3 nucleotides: TGCGCCAGCAGCTTGCCGGGGGAGACCCAGTACTTC.

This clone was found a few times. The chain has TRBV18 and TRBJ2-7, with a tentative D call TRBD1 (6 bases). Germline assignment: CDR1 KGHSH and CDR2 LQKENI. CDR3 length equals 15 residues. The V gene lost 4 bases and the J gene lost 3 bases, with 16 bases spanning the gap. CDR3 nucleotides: TGTGCCAGCTCACTCACGGGACAAGGTCTCTACGAGCAGTACTTC. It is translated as CASSLTGQGLYEQYF.

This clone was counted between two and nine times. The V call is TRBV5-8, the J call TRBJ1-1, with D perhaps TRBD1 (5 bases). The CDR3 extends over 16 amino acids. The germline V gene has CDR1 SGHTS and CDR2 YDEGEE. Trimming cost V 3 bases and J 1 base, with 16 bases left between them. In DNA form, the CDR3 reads TGTGCCAGCAGCTGGTGGAGCTGGGGGACGAACACTGAAGCTTTCTTT. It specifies CASSWWSWGTNTEAFF.

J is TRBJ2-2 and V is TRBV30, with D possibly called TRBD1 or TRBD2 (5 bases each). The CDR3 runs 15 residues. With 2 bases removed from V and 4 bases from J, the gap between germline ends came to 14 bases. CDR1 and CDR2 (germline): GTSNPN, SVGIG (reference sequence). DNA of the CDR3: TGTGCCTGGAGTCCACTGGCAGGGAGCACCGGGGAGCTGTTTTTT. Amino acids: CAWSPLAGSTGELFF.

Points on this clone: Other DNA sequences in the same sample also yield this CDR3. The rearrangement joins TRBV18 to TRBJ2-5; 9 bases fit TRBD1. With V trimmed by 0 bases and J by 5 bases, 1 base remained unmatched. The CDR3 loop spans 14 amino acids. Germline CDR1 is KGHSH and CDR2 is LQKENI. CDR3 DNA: TGTGCCAGCTCACCACCGACAGGGGGGGAGACCCAGTACTTC. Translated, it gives CASSPPTGGETQYF.